The clone carrying this T cell receptor beta chain was counted a few times. What it binds is unknown. Clones were sequenced by immunoSEQ multiplex PCR, and TCRdb holds only the in-frame ones, with some missing. The table includes under 35,000 clones, approximately 85% detected once. The CDR3 loop spans 15 amino acids. Germline V gives CDR1 MNHEY, CDR2 SMNVEV (reference sequence). The V segment lost 5 bases and the J segment 5 bases; nucleotides outside the gene matches: 8. The data belong to a study of T cells in narcolepsy. Study-wide background: Patients with NT1 or NT2 and healthy control donors were enrolled.

General study results and limits: Reportedly, autoreactive clonotypes were serially detected in patients' blood but not controls'. Autoreactive clone sequences were missing from some blood memory CD4+ repertoires. Comparing one patient's CSF and blood CD4+ clonotypes highlighted HCRT- and TRIB2-specific autoreactive clonotypes.

Sequenced material: CD45RA- memory CD4+ T cells from PBMCs. V gene TRBV27 combines with J gene TRBJ1-4; 7 bases are shared with TRBD1. This TCR was recovered from a human donor with narcolepsy. This CDR3 is CASSGPTGSNEKLFF. CDR3 sequence (DNA): TGTGCCAGCAGTGGCCCGACAGGGTCGAATGAAAAACTGTTTTTT.